These 23 T cell receptor beta chains originate from one sample sequenced in a study of blood T cell repertoires in COVID-19. TCRdb keeps only in-frame clones here, not all; method: immunoSEQ multiplex PCR. This table has about 210,000 clones, around 88% appearing once. Sequenced material: peripheral blood. All receptors derive from a man aged 45-65 years with active or convalescent COVID-19.

V is TRBV13 and J is TRBJ2-7; D possibly corresponds to TRBD1 (5 bases). This CDR3 region has 14 residues. V gave up 6 bases and J gave up 3 bases, with 15 bases separating them. CDR1 is PRHDT, CDR2 FYEKMQ, per germline (reference sequence). In DNA form, the CDR3 reads TGTGCCAGCAGGGACCAGCAGACAGACTACGAGCAGTACTTC. Translation: CASRDQQTDYEQYF.

The V call is TRBV10-3, the J call TRBJ2-3; 8 nucleotides match TRBD2. The CDR3 is made up of 12 amino acids. The V gene end was trimmed by 5 bases and the J gene end by 6 bases; junction bases not matched to a gene: 1. Germline CDR1 ENHRY, CDR2 SYGVKD. CDR3 bases: TGTGCCATCAGTCGGGAGGGCGATACGCAGTATTTT. Translated, it gives CAISREGDTQYF.

The V call is TRBV25-1, the J call TRBJ2-7; D call uncertain. Germline V lookup: CDR1 MGHDK, CDR2 SYGVNS. The CDR3 spans 15 residues. The V end lost 3 bases, the J end lost 0 bases, and 12 bases lay between the germline ends. The DNA for the CDR3 is TGTGCCAGCAGTGAGTCTCTATCGAGCTCCTACGAGCAGTACTTC. This codes for CASSESLSSSYEQYF.

This clone has only one observation. This chain links TRBV5-1 with TRBJ2-1; D possibly corresponds to TRBD2 (6 bases). CDR1 is SGHRS, CDR2 YFSETQ, per germline. V lost 3 bases and J 7 bases, leaving 14 bases between the germline ends. The CDR3 covers 14 residues. As DNA, the CDR3 is TGCGCCAGCAGCTGGGACTCCTCGGGGAATGAGCAGTTCTTC. Encoded protein: CASSWDSSGNEQFF.

The gene calls are TRBV10-3 and TRBJ2-1, with 10 bases lining up with TRBD2. The J segment lost 7 bases and the V segment lost 10 bases, leaving 13 bases of the junction unmatched. The CDR3 covers 15 residues. Germline assignment: CDR1 ENHRY and CDR2 SYGVKD. CDR3 region: CATRTSGTTNNEQFF. The CDR3 bases are TGTGCCACCCGGACTAGCGGAACAACTAATAATGAGCAGTTCTTC.

This clone was observed a few times. The CDR3, as DNA: TGTGCCACCACCCCCTGGGCAGGGAACGGAATGTGGAACACTGAAGCTTTCTTT. It is translated as CATTPWAGNGMWNTEAFF. The chain recombines TRBV24-1 with TRBJ1-1; TRBD1 might be the D (5 bases). In germline, CDR1 is KGHDR, CDR2 SFDVKD. Trimming took 8 bases from V and 1 from J, leaving 25 bases between them. The CDR3 spans 18 residues.

The J gene is TRBJ1-2, the V gene TRBV24-1; possibly TRBD1 for D (5 bases). CDR1 and CDR2 from the germline V gene are KGHDR and SFDVKD. The CDR3 runs to 13 residues. Trimming cost V 6 bases and J 2 bases, with 9 bases left between them. In DNA form, the CDR3 reads TGTGCCACCAGTAAGGGGCGCAACTATGGCTACACCTTC. It specifies CATSKGRNYGYTF.

This chain joins TRBV5-1 and TRBJ2-7, with D tentatively TRBD1 (5 bases). This CDR3 spans 13 amino acids. Deletions cut 4 bases from V and 6 bases from J, with 14 bases between. Germline lookup yields CDR1 SGHRS and CDR2 YFSETQ. CDR3 sequence: CASSADNLSEQYF. The DNA of the CDR3 is TGCGCCAGCAGCGCGGACAATCTCTCCGAGCAGTACTTC.

The rearrangement joins TRBV28 to TRBJ2-3; the D is unclear. V was pared by 0 bases and J by 1 base, with 5 bases between. This CDR3 spans 14 amino acids. The germline V gene has CDR1 MDHEN and CDR2 SYDVKM. The CDR3: CASSLWQGTDTQYF. CDR3 nucleotides: TGTGCCAGCAGTTTATGGCAGGGCACAGATACGCAGTATTTT.

The chain has TRBV19 and TRBJ1-2; no definite D call. Germline values: CDR1 LNHDA, CDR2 SQIVND (reference sequence). Trimming took off 1 base at V and 4 bases at J, with 10 bases between the two ends. CDR3 length equals 14 residues. CDR3 bases: TGTGCCAGTAGTATAGCGTCCGGAGGCTATGGCTACACCTTC. This encodes CASSIASGGYGYTF. The entire variable domain, with the rest obtained from reference TRBV19 and TRBJ1-2, is as follows: DGGITQSPKYLFRKEGQNVTLSCEQNLNHDAMYWYRQDPGQGLRLIYYSQIVNDFQKGDIAEGYSVSREKKESFPLTVTSAQKNPTAFYLCASSIASGGYGYTFGSGTRLTVV.

CDR3 protein: CAWIPIVSQVLNTEAFF. CDR3 in DNA: TGTGCCTGGATCCCTATTGTAAGCCAGGTACTGAACACTGAAGCTTTCTTT. The rearrangement uses TRBV30 and TRBJ1-1; D unresolved. This CDR3 spans 17 amino acids. The germline V gene has CDR1 GTSNPN and CDR2 SVGIG (reference sequence). Deletions cut 4 bases from V and 0 bases from J, with 21 bases between.

The rearrangement uses TRBV7-2 and TRBJ2-3; D remains unclear. V lost 8 bases to trimming and J lost 2 bases, with 11 bases between them. This CDR3 is built from 13 residues. The germline CDR1 and CDR2 sequences are SGHTA and FQGNSA. The DNA for the CDR3 is TGTGCCAGCTCCTCCCCTTCCACAGATACGCAGTATTTT. Its protein is CASSSPSTDTQYF.

This rearrangement joins TRBV9 to TRBJ1-1; 7 bases line up with TRBD1. Per the germline V gene, CDR1 is SGDLS and CDR2 is YYNGEE. The CDR3 loop spans 16 amino acids. Unmatched junction bases numbered 11, after V lost 4 bases and J lost 2 bases. The CDR3 region is CASSPSVGQANTEAFF. In DNA form, the CDR3 reads TGTGCCAGCAGCCCCTCTGTAGGACAGGCCAACACTGAAGCTTTCTTT.

V usage is TRBV27 and J usage is TRBJ2-7; no reliable D call. The CDR3 loop spans 13 amino acids. Germline loops: CDR1 MNHEY, CDR2 SMNVEV (reference sequence). V lost 5 bases and J 0 bases, leaving 8 bases between the germline ends. In nucleotides, the CDR3 is TGTGCCAGCAGTCTCACAAGCTCCTACGAGCAGTACTTC. Amino acid sequence: CASSLTSSYEQYF.

This clone was recorded once. The chain combines TRBV7-3 with TRBJ2-5, with 8 bases lining up with TRBD2. J gave up 4 bases and V 5 bases, and 15 bases lay outside the gene matches. This CDR3 spans 17 amino acids. Germline V gives CDR1 SGHTA, CDR2 FQGTGA. This CDR3 reads CASSDRRGSGRSETQYF. The CDR3 region has the DNA TGTGCCAGCAGCGACAGGCGAGGGAGCGGGAGATCAGAGACCCAGTACTTC.

CDR3 residues: CASSPPSLAGGYNEQFF. The CDR3 coding sequence is TGTGCCAGCTCACCACCGTCGCTAGCGGGGGGCTACAATGAGCAGTTCTTC. This chain joins TRBV18 and TRBJ2-1; 11 bases match TRBD2. Germline CDR1 reads KGHSH; CDR2 reads LQKENI. V trimming: 0 bases; J trimming: 3 bases; junction bases outside the gene matches: 4. CDR3 size: 17 residues.

The chain couples TRBV5-4 to TRBJ1-2; 7 bases are shared with TRBD1. V trimming: 2 bases; J trimming: 1 base; junction bases outside the gene matches: 11. There are 17 residues in the CDR3. Germline lookup yields CDR1 SGHNT and CDR2 YYREEE (reference sequence). The CDR3, as DNA: TGTGCCAGCAGCTTCAGACAGGGCCCACTCGATAACTATGGCTACACCTTC. Translation gives CASSFRQGPLDNYGYTF.

The rearrangement links TRBV28 to TRBJ2-7, with D possibly matching TRBD2 (5 bases). V lost 5 bases and J lost 1, with 18 bases in between. Germline V CDR1 and CDR2: MDHEN, SYDVKM. CDR3 length: 16 amino acids. The CDR3 spells CASSPLEGSGSYEQYF. The CDR3 nucleotides read TGTGCCAGCAGTCCCCTTGAAGGGTCGGGGTCCTACGAGCAGTACTTC.

The V gene is TRBV5-1, the J gene TRBJ2-1, with D tentatively TRBD2 (5 bases). The germline V gene has CDR1 SGHRS and CDR2 YFSETQ. CDR3 size: 16 residues. Trimming removed 1 base at V and 1 base at J, with 12 bases between. In DNA, the CDR3 is TGCGCCAGCAGCTTGAGGCTGGGAGCGTCCTACAATGAGCAGTTCTTC. This encodes CASSLRLGASYNEQFF.

Many counts were recorded for this clone. Other DNA sequences in the sample encode the same CDR3. The DNA for the CDR3 is TGCGCCAGCAGCTTCAACAGGAACACTGAAGCTTTCTTT. This sequence encodes CASSFNRNTEAFF. The chain employs TRBV5-1 and TRBJ1-1; D is ambiguous. Germline V gene sequence: CDR1 SGHRS, CDR2 YFSETQ. The CDR3 covers 13 residues. Deletions cut 2 bases from V and 1 base from J, with 6 bases between. Full variable domain (missing parts from reference TRBV5-1 and TRBJ1-1): KAGVTQTPRYLIKTRGQQVTLSCSPISGHRSVSWYQQTPGQGLQFLFEYFSETQRNKGNFPGRFSGRQFSNSRSEMNVSTLELGDSALYLCASSFNRNTEAFFGQGTRLTVV.

The rearrangement uses TRBV4-3 and TRBJ2-2, with 8 bases fitting TRBD2. Germline assignment: CDR1 LGHNA and CDR2 YSLEER. The CDR3 is 17 residues long. Trimming took 4 bases from V and 4 from J; bases not matched to a gene: 11. The CDR3 region has the DNA TGCGCCAGCAGCCTAAATGCGGGGGGCATACTCACCGGGGAGCTGTTTTTT. Translation: CASSLNAGGILTGELFF.

The CDR3 nucleotides are TGTGCCAGCAGCCAATCAGGGGGCCGGCAGCCCCAGCATTTT. Translating it yields CASSQSGGRQPQHF. This chain joins TRBV3-1 (or the pseudogene TRBV3-2) and TRBJ1-5, with TRBD1 identical over 8 bases. The CDR3 extends over 14 amino acids. Germline CDR1 and CDR2: LGHDT and YNNKEL (reference sequence). J gave up 7 bases and V 2 bases, and 4 bases lay outside the gene matches.

This chain connects TRBV15 to TRBJ1-6; 10 positions match TRBD1. The CDR3 consists of 16 residues. The trim removed 2 bases at V and 7 bases at J, leaving 5 bases unmatched. Germline loops: CDR1 LNHNV, CDR2 YYDKDF (reference sequence). The CDR3 sequence is CATSRTKGQGNSPLHF. CDR3 DNA sequence: TGTGCCACCAGCAGAACTAAGGGACAGGGGAATTCACCCCTCCACTTT.